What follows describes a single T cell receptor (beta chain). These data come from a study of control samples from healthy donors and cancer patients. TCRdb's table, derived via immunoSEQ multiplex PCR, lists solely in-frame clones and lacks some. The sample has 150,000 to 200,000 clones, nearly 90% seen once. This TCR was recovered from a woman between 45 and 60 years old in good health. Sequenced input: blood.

The DNA for the CDR3 is TGTGCCAGCATGCGTGGGAGACTCTCCTACGAGCAGTACTTC. Protein sequence: CASMRGRLSYEQYF. This chain connects TRBV21-1 to TRBJ2-7; TRBD2 was called by the table and not checked on the DNA. TRBV21-1 is shown as a pseudogene. The CDR3 runs to 14 residues.